The 9 T cell receptor beta chains listed next were all sequenced from one sample in a study of T cell responses to AZD1222 COVID-19 vaccine (dated by TCRdb to the early 2020s). The sample's time point label, in plain terms: baseline before first vaccination. The library came from the immunoSEQ multiplex PCR assay. What TCRdb holds here is the immuneACCESS table cut down to in-frame rearrangements. Part of the clones is not present; checked against another copy, under half of the missing clones reflect an unresolved V gene, and the others are unexplained. This sample lists 96,000 or so clones; around 89% were detected once. In total, the top ten clones hold more than 1.5% of the sample. This material consisted of peripheral blood, taken on day 0 of AZD1222 vaccination. The source of these receptors is an adult in good health.

This chain uses TRBV7-8 with TRBJ1-1; no reliable D call. V was shortened by 5 bases and J by 0 bases, with 10 bases between the two germline ends. The CDR3 extends over 14 amino acids. CDR1 is SGHVS and CDR2 is FQNEAQ in the germline V gene. In nucleotides, the CDR3 is TGTGCCAGCAGCCAGATTTATCTGAACACTGAAGCTTTCTTT. This translates into CASSQIYLNTEAFF.

The rearrangement links TRBV5-1 to TRBJ2-1, with D maybe TRBD1 (6 bases). The CDR3 totals 16 residues. V lost 0 bases and J lost 10, with 20 bases in between. CDR1 SGHRS and CDR2 YFSETQ come from the germline V gene. The CDR3 region has the DNA TGCGCCAGCAGCTTGGGGAGTTCGGCAAGGGGGTCCGAGCAGTTCTTC. It is translated as CASSLGSSARGSEQFF.

This sequence joins TRBV5-5 and TRBJ2-5; 7 bases are shared with TRBD1. Trimming at V came to 4 bases and at J to 5 bases, leaving 14 bases not matched to a gene. The V gene's germline CDR1 is SGHKS and CDR2 YYEKEE (reference sequence). The length of the CDR3 is 16 residues. CDR3 residues: CASSTPRQGRGETQYF. The CDR3 DNA follows: TGTGCCAGCAGCACCCCTCGACAGGGTAGGGGGGAGACCCAGTACTTC.

This clone has just one count. The genes are TRBV18 and TRBJ1-2, with D perhaps matching TRBD1 (5 bases). The CDR3 length is 14 residues. Germline loops: CDR1 KGHSH, CDR2 LQKENI. V gave up 3 bases and J gave up 5 bases, with 13 bases separating them. CDR3 protein: CASSPLLTDYGYTF. Here the CDR3 DNA reads TGTGCCAGCTCACCTCTTTTGACAGATTATGGCTACACCTTC. Together with reference TRBV18 and TRBJ1-2, the CDR3 gives the full variable domain: NAGVMQNPRHLVRRRGQEARLRCSPMKGHSHVYWYRQLPEEGLKFMVYLQKENIIDESGMPKERFSAEFPKEGPSILRIQQVVRGDSAAYFCASSPLLTDYGYTFGSGTRLTVV.

This CDR3 is CAISESPKAGANVLTF. In DNA, the CDR3 is TGTGCCATCAGTGAGTCTCCTAAGGCTGGGGCCAACGTCCTGACTTTC. The chain combines TRBV10-3 with TRBJ2-6; D unresolved. This CDR3 contains 16 residues. Trimming took off 0 bases at V and 2 bases at J, with 8 bases between the two ends. Germline loops: CDR1 ENHRY, CDR2 SYGVKD.

This clone showed up just once. V and J are TRBV5-4 and TRBJ1-4, with 8 bases matching TRBD1. V trimming: 4 bases; J trimming: 7 bases; junction bases outside the gene matches: 9. Germline V gene sequence: CDR1 SGHNT, CDR2 YYREEE (reference sequence). The CDR3 covers 15 residues. CDR3 sequence reads: CASSTGQGRSEKLFF. In nucleotides, the CDR3 is TGTGCCAGCAGCACCGGACAGGGACGGAGTGAAAAACTGTTTTTT.

This clone was seen only once. The chain joins TRBV28 to TRBJ1-1, with D maybe TRBD1 (6 bases). Deletions cut 5 bases from V and 3 bases from J, with 16 bases between. Germline V gene lookup returns CDR1 MDHEN and CDR2 SYDVKM. The CDR3 is 15 residues long. The CDR3 DNA reads TGTGCCAGCAGTCAACAGGGTAGCGGGGACACTGAAGCTTTCTTT. It translates to CASSQQGSGDTEAFF.

The gene calls are TRBV30 and TRBJ1-1, with D tentatively TRBD1 (5 bases). The CDR3 runs 16 residues. From germline, CDR1 is GTSNPN and CDR2 SVGIG (reference sequence). V was cut by 2 bases and J by 3 bases, with 19 bases left in between. CDR3: CAWSPSQTGVYTEAFF. CDR3 nucleotide sequence: TGTGCCTGGAGTCCCTCCCAAACAGGAGTATACACTGAAGCTTTCTTT.

The chain employs TRBV5-1 and TRBJ1-1; TRBD1 agrees at 8 bases. The CDR3 totals 13 residues. Germline V gene data show CDR1 as SGHRS and CDR2 as YFSETQ. The ends lost 4 bases at V and 10 bases at J; junction bases unmatched: 9. The CDR3 DNA reads as TGCGCCAGCAGCACACGACAGGGGCTTGGAGCTTTCTTT. This encodes CASSTRQGLGAFF.